This T cell receptor (beta chain) was identified during a study of blood T cell repertoires in COVID-19. About the study: T cells, B-cell-depleted T cells, or PBMCs supplied cDNA or gDNA.

Per the study methods: For nucleated cells, counts were estimated from reference gene primer amplification. Sequencing used immunoSEQ multiplex PCR; TCRdb keeps in-frame clones, though not all of them. Clonal size and the V and J genes are those of that table, whereas D and trimming came from the DNA. The data contain about 200,000 clones, 82% of them singletons. Germline trimming cut 3 bases from V and 5 bases from J; bases unmatched to any gene: 4. CDR3 size: 14 residues. CDR1 and CDR2 (germline): KGHSH, LQKENI. Patients of the Seattle cohort, enrolled during active infection, were followed longitudinally.

This chain connects TRBV18 to TRBJ1-5; 7 nucleotides align to TRBD1. The TCR sequence derives from an older woman with COVID-19, enrolled during active disease. Sequenced: peripheral blood. The chain's CDR3 is CASSPQGEDQPQHF. For the CDR3, the DNA is TGTGCCAGCTCACCCCAGGGGGAAGATCAGCCCCAGCATTTT. The full variable domain, with the rest looked up from reference TRBV18 and TRBJ1-5, is NAGVMQNPRHLVRRRGQEARLRCSPMKGHSHVYWYRQLPEEGLKFMVYLQKENIIDESGMPKERFSAEFPKEGPSILRIQQVVRGDSAAYFCASSPQGEDQPQHFGDGTRLSIL.